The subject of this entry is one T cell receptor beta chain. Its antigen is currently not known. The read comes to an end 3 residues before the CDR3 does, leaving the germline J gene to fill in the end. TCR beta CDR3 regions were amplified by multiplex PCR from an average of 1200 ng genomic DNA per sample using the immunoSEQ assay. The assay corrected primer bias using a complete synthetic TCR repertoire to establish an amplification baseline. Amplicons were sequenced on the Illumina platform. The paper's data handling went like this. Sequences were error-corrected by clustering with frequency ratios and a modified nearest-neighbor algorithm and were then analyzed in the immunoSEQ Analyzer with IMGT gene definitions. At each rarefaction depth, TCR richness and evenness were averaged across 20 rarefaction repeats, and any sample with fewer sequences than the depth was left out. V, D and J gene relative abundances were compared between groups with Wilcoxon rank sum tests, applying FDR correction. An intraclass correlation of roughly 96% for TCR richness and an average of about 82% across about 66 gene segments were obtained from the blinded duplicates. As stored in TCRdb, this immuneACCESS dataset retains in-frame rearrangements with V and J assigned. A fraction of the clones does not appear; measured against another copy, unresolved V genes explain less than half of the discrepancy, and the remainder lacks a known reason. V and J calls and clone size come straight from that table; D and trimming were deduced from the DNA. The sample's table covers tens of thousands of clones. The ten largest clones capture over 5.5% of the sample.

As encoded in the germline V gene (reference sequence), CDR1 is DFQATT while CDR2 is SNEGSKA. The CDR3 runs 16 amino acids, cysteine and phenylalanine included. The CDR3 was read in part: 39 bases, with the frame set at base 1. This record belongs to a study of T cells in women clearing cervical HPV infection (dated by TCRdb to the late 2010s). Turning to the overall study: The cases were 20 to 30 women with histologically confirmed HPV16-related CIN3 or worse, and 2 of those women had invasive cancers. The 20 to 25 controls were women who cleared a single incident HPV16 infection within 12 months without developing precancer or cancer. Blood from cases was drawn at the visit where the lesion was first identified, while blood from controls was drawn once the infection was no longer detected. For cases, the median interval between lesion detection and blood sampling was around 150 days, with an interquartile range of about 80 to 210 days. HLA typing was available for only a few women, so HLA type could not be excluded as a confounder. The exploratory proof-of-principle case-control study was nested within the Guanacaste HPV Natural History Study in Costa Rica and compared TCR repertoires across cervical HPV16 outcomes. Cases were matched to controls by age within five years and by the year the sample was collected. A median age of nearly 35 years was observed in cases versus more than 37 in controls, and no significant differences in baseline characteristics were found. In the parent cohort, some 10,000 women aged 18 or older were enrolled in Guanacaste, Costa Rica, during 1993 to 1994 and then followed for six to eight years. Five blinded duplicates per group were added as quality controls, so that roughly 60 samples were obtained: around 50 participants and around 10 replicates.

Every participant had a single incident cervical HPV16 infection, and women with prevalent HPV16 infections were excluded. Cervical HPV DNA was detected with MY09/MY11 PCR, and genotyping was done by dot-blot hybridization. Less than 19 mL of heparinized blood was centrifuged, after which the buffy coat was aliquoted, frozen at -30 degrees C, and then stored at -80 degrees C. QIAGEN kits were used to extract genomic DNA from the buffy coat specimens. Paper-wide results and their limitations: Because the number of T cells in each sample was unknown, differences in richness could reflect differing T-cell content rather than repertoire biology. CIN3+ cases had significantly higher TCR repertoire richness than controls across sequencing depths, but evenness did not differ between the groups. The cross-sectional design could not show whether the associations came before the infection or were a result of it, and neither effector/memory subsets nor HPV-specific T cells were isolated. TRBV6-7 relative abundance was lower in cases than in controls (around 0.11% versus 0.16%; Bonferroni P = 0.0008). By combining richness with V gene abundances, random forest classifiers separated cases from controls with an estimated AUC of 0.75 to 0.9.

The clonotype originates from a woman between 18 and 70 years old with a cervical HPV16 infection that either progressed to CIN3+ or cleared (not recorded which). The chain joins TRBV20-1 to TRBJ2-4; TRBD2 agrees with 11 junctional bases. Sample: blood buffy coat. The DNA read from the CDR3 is TGCAGTGCTAGGTCTCCGGGACTAGCGGCCCAAGAGACT. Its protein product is CSARSPGLAAQET. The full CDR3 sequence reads CSARSPGLAAQETQYF.